This is a list of T cell receptor beta chains from one sample in a study of vaccination effects on CD4 cells after COVID-19. No antigen has been identified for these receptors. TCRdb's table, derived via immunoSEQ multiplex PCR, lists solely in-frame clones and lacks some. The sample lists 50,000 to 60,000 clones, 60% to 85% occurring once. Specimen: CD4+ T cells from PBMCs cultured without peptide, collected before COVID-19 vaccination. The receptors come from a human donor who received a COVID-19 vaccine. The CDR3 runs from the conserved cysteine through the conserved F or W. D genes are given only for firm matches.

TRBJ1-5,.,TRBV28,CASSFGTNNQPQHF
TRBJ2-4,.,TRBV10-1,CASSDKDKLAKNIQYF
TRBJ1-2,.,TRBV28,CASTSTSSNYGYTF
TRBJ2-1,.,TRBV19,CASSPRALRGYNEQFF
TRBJ2-1,TRBD1,TRBV14,CASSPRVTGGYNEQFF
TRBJ1-4,.,TRBV5-5,CASSIRGANEKLFF
TRBJ2-5,.,TRBV3-1/TRBV3-2,CASSLREAETQYF
TRBJ1-1,TRBD1,TRBV12-5,CASGPDRVGTEAFF
TRBJ2-1,.,TRBV3-1/TRBV3-2,CASSRHPSEQFF
TRBJ2-6,TRBD1,TRBV6-6,CASSRPGQFSGANVLTF
TRBJ2-1,.,TRBV5-1,CASSLLSQRTLNEQFF
TRBJ2-1,.,TRBV5-1,CASSLQGVGEQFF
TRBJ2-1,.,TRBV6-2/TRBV6-3,CASSWAGGEQFF
TRBJ2-1,TRBD2,TRBV30,CAWIMRTSDEQFF
TRBJ1-2,.,TRBV18,CASSRLDTGYGYTF
TRBJ1-5,.,TRBV6-5,CASTRILSNQPQHF
TRBJ1-5,TRBD1,TRBV7-9,CASSATGAERPQHF
TRBJ1-5,TRBD1,TRBV28,CASSQTDRGLSNQPQHF
TRBJ1-6,.,TRBV6-5,CASTSQVAYNSPLHF
TRBJ2-3,.,TRBV10-3,CAISEASTDTQYF
TRBJ2-1,.,TRBV11-2,CASSLNPGVYNEQFF
TRBJ2-4,TRBD2,TRBV5-6,CASSRRGGAKNIQYF
TRBJ1-6,TRBD1,TRBV7-2,CASSETTGGRYNSPLHF
TRBJ2-1,.,TRBV3-1/TRBV3-2,CASSQDSVSHNEQFF
TRBJ1-1,.,TRBV5-4,CASSLYSTTEAFF
TRBJ2-3,.,TRBV3-1/TRBV3-2,CASSQGGDTQYF
TRBJ2-5,TRBD1,TRBV30,CAWSAGTEETQYF
TRBJ1-3,.,TRBV7-2,CASSRTLNTIYF
TRBJ1-2,.,TRBV29-1,CSVGLQATNYGYTF
TRBJ2-3,TRBD2,TRBV5-1,CASSLLGGGAPDTQYF
TRBJ1-4,TRBD1,TRBV28,CASSGGQFNEKLFF
TRBJ2-1,TRBD2,TRBV7-6,CASSLARPSGGSGNEQFF
TRBJ2-2,.,TRBV21-1,CASSKCCLGYTGELFF
TRBJ1-1,.,TRBV7-8,CASSLGRRFNTEAFF
TRBJ2-5,.,TRBV24-1,CATSDYREKETQYF
TRBJ1-5,.,TRBV2,CASSEPFGQSDSNQPQHF
TRBJ2-3,TRBD1,TRBV5-6,CASSPLGDRGTDTQYF
TRBJ1-2,TRBD1,TRBV10-2,CASSVTGDYGYTF
TRBJ2-1,.,TRBV12-5,CASGSSGTGFREQFF
TRBJ2-3,TRBD2,TRBV6-2/TRBV6-3,CASSYALAGGSTDTQYF
TRBJ2-6,.,TRBV15,CATSRDVRGGGANVLTF
TRBJ2-3,.,TRBV7-2,CASSLSVGGTDTQYF
TRBJ2-3,TRBD1,TRBV24-1,CATSDNRGRVTDTQYF
TRBJ1-3,.,TRBV12-5,CASGSGGSPSPSGNTIYF
TRBJ2-5,TRBD2,TRBV6-6,CASSWTSGGETQYF
TRBJ1-4,.,TRBV20-1,CSARDEKLFF
TRBJ1-3,TRBD1,TRBV2,CATRPGQGMLSGNTIYF
TRBJ1-5,.,TRBV10-2,CASVDRNSNQPQHF
TRBJ1-5,.,TRBV2,CASSVGPWSEPQHF
TRBJ1-1,TRBD1,TRBV19,CASMDDRGSTEAFF
TRBJ2-5,.,TRBV4-3,CASSQDRDRETQYF
TRBJ1-6,.,TRBV19,CASKWGGNSPLHF
TRBJ2-3,TRBD1,TRBV6-4,CANKRQGVKDTQYF
TRBJ1-1,.,TRBV12-3/TRBV12-4,CASSPTTEAFF
TRBJ2-2,TRBD2,TRBV7-3,CASSPGLPNTGELFF
TRBJ1-6,.,TRBV21-1,CASSKIWDTDSPLHF
TRBJ2-1,TRBD1,TRBV15,CATSRERQGGNEQFF
TRBJ2-5,TRBD2,TRBV6-5,CASSFLAGGPGQTQYF
TRBJ2-3,.,TRBV5-1,CASSLRPRGGFTDTQYF
TRBJ1-4,.,TRBV6-5,CASSYGRINEKLFF